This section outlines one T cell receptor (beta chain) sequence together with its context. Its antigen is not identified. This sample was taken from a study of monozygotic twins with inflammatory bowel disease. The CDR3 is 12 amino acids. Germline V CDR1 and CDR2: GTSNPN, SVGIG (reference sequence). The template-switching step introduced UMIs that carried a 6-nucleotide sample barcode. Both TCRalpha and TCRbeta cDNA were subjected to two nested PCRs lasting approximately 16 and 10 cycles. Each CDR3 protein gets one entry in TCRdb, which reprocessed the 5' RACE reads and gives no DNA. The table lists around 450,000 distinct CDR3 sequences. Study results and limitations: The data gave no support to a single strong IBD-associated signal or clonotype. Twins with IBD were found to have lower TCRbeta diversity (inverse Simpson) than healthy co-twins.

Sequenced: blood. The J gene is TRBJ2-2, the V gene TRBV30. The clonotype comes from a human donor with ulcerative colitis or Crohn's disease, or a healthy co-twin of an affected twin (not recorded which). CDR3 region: CAWSEGTGELFF.